This T cell receptor beta chain is from a study of blood T cell repertoires in COVID-19. Study overall: COVID-19 samples collected from the United States, Italy and Spain covered acute and convalescent phases. Nucleic acid was either cDNA or gDNA, and it came from T cells, B-cell-depleted T cells, or PBMCs.

Germline loops: CDR1 SGHAT, CDR2 FQNNGV. The CDR3 runs to 16 residues. After removal of 4 bases from V and 9 bases from J, the junction contained 14 bases not matched to a gene. In the study's own analysis: Scientists estimated how many nucleated cells there were by amplifying reference gene primers. Profiled with immunoSEQ multiplex PCR; TCRdb holds only in-frame clones, not every one. The DNA was the basis for D and trimming; V, J and clone size are from that table. This sample has tens of thousands of clones; about three quarters occur once, and the top ten carry roughly 20%. The source is a woman aged 80 or over with active or convalescent COVID-19. The chain uses TRBV11-2 and TRBJ2-1; 8 bases match TRBD2. Material for sequencing was peripheral blood. The CDR3 DNA reads as TGTGCCAGCAGCTACGCCCCGGGAGGGATTCTGAGTGAGCAGTTCTTC. It codes for CASSYAPGGILSEQFF. Looking up the rest from reference TRBV11-2 and TRBJ2-1 gives the full variable domain: EAGVAQSPRYKIIEKRQSVAFWCNPISGHATLYWYQQILGQGPKLLIQFQNNGVVDDSQLPKDRFSAERLKGVDSTLKIQPAKLEDSAVYLCASSYAPGGILSEQFFGPGTRLTVL.